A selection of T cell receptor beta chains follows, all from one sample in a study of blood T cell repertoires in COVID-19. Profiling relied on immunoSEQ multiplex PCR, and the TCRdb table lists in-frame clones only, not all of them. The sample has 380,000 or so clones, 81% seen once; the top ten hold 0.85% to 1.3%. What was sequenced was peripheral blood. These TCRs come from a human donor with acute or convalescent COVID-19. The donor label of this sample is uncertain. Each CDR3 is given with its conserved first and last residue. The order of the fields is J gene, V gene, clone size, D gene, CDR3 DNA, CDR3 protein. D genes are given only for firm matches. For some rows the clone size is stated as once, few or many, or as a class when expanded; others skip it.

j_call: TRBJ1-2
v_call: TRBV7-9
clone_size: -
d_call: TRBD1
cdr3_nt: TGTGCCAGCGGAAGGGGGACAGGTGTAAATGATGGCTACACCTTC
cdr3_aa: CASGRGTGVNDGYTF

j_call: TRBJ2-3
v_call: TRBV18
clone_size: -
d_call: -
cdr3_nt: TGTGCCAGCTCACATAGCTGGGGGGGCACAGATACGCAGTATTTT
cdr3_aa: CASSHSWGGTDTQYF

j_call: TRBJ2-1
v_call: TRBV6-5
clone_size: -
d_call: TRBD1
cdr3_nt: TGTGCCAGCAGTCGACAGGGTGCGTACAATGAGCAGTTCTTC
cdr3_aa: CASSRQGAYNEQFF

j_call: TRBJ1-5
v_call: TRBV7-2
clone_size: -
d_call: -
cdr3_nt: TGTGCCAGCAGGCCCATCGGAGGGGTTCAGCCCCAGCATTTT
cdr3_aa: CASRPIGGVQPQHF

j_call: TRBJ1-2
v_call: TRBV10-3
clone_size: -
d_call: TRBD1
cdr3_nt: TGTGCCATCAGTGAGCAGGGGGCGGGGGTCTACACCTTC
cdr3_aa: CAISEQGAGVYTF

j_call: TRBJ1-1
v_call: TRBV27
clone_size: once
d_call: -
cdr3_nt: TGTGCCAGCAGTTTTGACAGGCTGAACACTGAAGCTTTCTTT
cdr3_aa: CASSFDRLNTEAFF

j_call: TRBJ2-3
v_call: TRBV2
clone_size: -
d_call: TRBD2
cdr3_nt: TGTGCCAGCAGTTGGACTAGCCTCGCGGATACGCAGTATTTT
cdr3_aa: CASSWTSLADTQYF

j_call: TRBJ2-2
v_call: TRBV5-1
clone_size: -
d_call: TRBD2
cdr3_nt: TGCGCCAGCAGCTTGGCCTCGAGCGGGACTAGCGGGATTGCCGGGGAGCTGTTTTTT
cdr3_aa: CASSLASSGTSGIAGELFF

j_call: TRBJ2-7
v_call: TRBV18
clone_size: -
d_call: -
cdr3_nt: TGTGCCAGCTCTGAGGGCAGAAGGTACGAGCAGTACTTC
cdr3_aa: CASSEGRRYEQYF

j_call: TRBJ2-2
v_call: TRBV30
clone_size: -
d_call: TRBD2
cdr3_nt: TGTGCCTGGAGTACCCTAACTAGCGGGGGGGCCGGTAACACCGGGGAGCTGTTTTTT
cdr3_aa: CAWSTLTSGGAGNTGELFF

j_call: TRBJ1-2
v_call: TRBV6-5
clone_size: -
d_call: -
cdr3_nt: TGTGCCAGCAAGGACAGCGGACATAGCTATGGCTACACCTTC
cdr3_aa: CASKDSGHSYGYTF

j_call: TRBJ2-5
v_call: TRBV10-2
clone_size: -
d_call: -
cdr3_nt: TGCGCCAGCAGTGAGGGGGCTGGGGGGGCCTGGCCCCAGTACTTC
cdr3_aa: CASSEGAGGAWPQYF

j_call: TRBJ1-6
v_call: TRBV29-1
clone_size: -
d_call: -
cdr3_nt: TGCAGCGTAGCCACAGGGAACTATGATTCACCCCTCCACTTT
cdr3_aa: CSVATGNYDSPLHF

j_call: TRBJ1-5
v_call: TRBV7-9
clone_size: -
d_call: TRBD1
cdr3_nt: TGTGCCAGCAGTCAAGACAGGGGTGATCAGCCCCAGCATTTT
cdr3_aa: CASSQDRGDQPQHF

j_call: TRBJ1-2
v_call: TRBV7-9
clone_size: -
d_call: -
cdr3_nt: TGTGCCAGCAGCTTAGCGGCAGGGATGGACTATGGCTACACCTTC
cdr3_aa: CASSLAAGMDYGYTF

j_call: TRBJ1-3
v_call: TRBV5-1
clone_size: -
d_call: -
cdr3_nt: TGCGCCAGCAGCTTGTCAACAGGGCCTATCTCTGGAAACACCATATATTTT
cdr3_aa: CASSLSTGPISGNTIYF

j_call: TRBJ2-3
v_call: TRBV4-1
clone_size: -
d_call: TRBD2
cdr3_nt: TGCGCCAGCAGCCAAGACAATCTAGCGGGAGTCACAGATACGCAGTATTTT
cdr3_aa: CASSQDNLAGVTDTQYF

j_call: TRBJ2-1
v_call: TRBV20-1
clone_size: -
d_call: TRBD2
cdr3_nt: TGCAGTGCTAGTTTCGGGAGGGCCCGGGGTGAGCAGTTCTTC
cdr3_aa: CSASFGRARGEQFF

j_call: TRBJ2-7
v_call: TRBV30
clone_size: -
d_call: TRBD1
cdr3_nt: TGTGCCTGGAGTACAGGGGTAGGCTACGAGCAGTACTTC
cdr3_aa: CAWSTGVGYEQYF

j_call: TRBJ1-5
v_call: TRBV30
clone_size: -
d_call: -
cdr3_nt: TGTGCCTGGAGTGGGGGAGATGGGCAGCCCCAGCATTTT
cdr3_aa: CAWSGGDGQPQHF

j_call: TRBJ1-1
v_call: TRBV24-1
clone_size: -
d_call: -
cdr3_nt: TGTGCCACCGAGGTGGAAGACAGGAGTGAAGCTTTCTTT
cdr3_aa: CATEVEDRSEAFF

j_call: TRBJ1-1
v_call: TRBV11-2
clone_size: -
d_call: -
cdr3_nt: TGTGCCAGCCTTACACACCCCGCAGGCATGAACACTGAAGCTTTCTTT
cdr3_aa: CASLTHPAGMNTEAFF

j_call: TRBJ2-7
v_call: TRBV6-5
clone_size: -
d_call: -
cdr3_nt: TGTGCCAGCAGTTACACGGGCGAGCAGTACTTC
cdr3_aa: CASSYTGEQYF

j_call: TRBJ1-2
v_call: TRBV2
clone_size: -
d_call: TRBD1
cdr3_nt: TGTGCCAGCAGAATAACAGGGGGCGGTGGCTACACCTTC
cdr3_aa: CASRITGGGGYTF

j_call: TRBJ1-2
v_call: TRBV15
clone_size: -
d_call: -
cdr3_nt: TGTGCCACCAGCACAGAGATAGCTAACTATGGCTACACCTTC
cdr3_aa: CATSTEIANYGYTF

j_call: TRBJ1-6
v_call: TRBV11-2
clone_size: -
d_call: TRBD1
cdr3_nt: TGTGCCAGCAGCACCGGGACAGGAATTAATAATTCACCCCTCCACTTT
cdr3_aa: CASSTGTGINNSPLHF

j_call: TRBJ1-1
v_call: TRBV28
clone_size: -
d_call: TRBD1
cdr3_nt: TGTGCCAGCAGTTTTAAGCTGACAGGGATTAGGAACACTGAAGCTTTCTTT
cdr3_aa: CASSFKLTGIRNTEAFF

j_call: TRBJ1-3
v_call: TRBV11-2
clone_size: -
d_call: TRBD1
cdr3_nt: TGTGCCAGCAGCTTAGTCGGGACAGGGGCATACACCATATATTTT
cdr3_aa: CASSLVGTGAYTIYF

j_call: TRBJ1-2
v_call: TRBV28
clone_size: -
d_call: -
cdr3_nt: TGTGCCAGCAGCCTTACTAACTATGGCTACACCTTC
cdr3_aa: CASSLTNYGYTF

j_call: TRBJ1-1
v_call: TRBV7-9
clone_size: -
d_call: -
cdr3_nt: TGTGCCAGCAGCCCCCACAATTCAGGGTACACTGAAGCTTTCTTT
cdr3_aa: CASSPHNSGYTEAFF

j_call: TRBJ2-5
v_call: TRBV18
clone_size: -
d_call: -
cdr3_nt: TGTGCCAGCTCACCACGCAGCGGGCCACAAGAGACCCAGTACTTC
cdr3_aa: CASSPRSGPQETQYF

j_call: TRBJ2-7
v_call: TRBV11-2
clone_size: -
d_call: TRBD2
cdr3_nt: TGTGCCAGCAGCTTAGGTCTTCTAGCGGAGGGCTCCTACGAGCAGTACTTC
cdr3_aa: CASSLGLLAEGSYEQYF

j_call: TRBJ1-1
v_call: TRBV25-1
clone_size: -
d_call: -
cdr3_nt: TGTGCCAGCAGTGAACAGGGGAAGATTGAAGCTTTCTTT
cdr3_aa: CASSEQGKIEAFF

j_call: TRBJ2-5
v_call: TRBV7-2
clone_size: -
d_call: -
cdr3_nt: TGTGCCAGCAGCTTAGCGGGGCCTGAAGAGACCCAGTACTTC
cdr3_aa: CASSLAGPEETQYF

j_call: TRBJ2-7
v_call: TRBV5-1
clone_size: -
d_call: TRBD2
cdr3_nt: TGCGCCAGCAGCGCTACTAGCGGGGTTGCCTACGAGCAGTACTTC
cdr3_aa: CASSATSGVAYEQYF

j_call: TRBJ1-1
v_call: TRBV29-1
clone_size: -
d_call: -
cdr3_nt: TGCAGCGTTGTAAGACCCTCTGGCGGAACTTTCTTT
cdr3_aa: CSVVRPSGGTFF

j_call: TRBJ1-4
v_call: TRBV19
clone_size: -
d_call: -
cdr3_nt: TGTGCCAGTAGTATCGGCAGGGTCCGAAATGAAAAACTGTTTTTT
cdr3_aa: CASSIGRVRNEKLFF

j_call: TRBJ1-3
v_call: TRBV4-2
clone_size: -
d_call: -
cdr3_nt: TGTGCCAGCAGCCAAGTCCAACAGCCGGAACGAAACACCATATATTTT
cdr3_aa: CASSQVQQPERNTIYF

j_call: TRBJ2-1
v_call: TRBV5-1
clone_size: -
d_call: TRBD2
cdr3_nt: TGCGCCAGTGGACTAGCGGGGGGGACCTACAATGAGCAGTTCTTC
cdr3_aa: CASGLAGGTYNEQFF

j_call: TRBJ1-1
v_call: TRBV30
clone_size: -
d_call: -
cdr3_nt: TGTGCCTGGAGGAGGGGGGGCCTTAACAATGCTGAAGCTTTCTTT
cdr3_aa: CAWRRGGLNNAEAFF

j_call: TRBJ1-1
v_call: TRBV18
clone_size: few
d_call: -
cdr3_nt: TGTGCCAGCTCACCGGAGCAGAAGAACACTGAAGCTTTCTTT
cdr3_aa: CASSPEQKNTEAFF

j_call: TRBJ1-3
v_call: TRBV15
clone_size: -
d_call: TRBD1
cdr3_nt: TGTGCCACCAGCAGGGGCCGGGACAGGGGGTATAGAGGGGCTGGAAACACCATATATTTT
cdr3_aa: CATSRGRDRGYRGAGNTIYF

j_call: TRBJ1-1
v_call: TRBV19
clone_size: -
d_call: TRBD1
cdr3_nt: TGTGCCAGTATTAAAAGACAGGGGGCCGGGACTGAAGCTTTCTTT
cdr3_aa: CASIKRQGAGTEAFF

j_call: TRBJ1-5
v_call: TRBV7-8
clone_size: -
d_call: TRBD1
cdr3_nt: TGTGCCAGCAGCCTCGGGGACAGGGGGCGGAATCAGCCCCAGCATTTT
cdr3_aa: CASSLGDRGRNQPQHF

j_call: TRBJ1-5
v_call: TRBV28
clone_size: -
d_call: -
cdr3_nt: TGTGCCAGCACCTGGGTCCCTAGTCAGCCCCAGCATTTT
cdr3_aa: CASTWVPSQPQHF

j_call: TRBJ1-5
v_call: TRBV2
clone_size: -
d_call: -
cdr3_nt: TGTGCCAGCAGTGAAGCGCGGTCTCAGCCCCAGCATTTT
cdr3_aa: CASSEARSQPQHF

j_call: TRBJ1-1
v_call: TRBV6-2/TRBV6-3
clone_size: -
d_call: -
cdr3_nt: TGTGCCAGCAGTCAAGGACTCGGAGCTTTCTTT
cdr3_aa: CASSQGLGAFF